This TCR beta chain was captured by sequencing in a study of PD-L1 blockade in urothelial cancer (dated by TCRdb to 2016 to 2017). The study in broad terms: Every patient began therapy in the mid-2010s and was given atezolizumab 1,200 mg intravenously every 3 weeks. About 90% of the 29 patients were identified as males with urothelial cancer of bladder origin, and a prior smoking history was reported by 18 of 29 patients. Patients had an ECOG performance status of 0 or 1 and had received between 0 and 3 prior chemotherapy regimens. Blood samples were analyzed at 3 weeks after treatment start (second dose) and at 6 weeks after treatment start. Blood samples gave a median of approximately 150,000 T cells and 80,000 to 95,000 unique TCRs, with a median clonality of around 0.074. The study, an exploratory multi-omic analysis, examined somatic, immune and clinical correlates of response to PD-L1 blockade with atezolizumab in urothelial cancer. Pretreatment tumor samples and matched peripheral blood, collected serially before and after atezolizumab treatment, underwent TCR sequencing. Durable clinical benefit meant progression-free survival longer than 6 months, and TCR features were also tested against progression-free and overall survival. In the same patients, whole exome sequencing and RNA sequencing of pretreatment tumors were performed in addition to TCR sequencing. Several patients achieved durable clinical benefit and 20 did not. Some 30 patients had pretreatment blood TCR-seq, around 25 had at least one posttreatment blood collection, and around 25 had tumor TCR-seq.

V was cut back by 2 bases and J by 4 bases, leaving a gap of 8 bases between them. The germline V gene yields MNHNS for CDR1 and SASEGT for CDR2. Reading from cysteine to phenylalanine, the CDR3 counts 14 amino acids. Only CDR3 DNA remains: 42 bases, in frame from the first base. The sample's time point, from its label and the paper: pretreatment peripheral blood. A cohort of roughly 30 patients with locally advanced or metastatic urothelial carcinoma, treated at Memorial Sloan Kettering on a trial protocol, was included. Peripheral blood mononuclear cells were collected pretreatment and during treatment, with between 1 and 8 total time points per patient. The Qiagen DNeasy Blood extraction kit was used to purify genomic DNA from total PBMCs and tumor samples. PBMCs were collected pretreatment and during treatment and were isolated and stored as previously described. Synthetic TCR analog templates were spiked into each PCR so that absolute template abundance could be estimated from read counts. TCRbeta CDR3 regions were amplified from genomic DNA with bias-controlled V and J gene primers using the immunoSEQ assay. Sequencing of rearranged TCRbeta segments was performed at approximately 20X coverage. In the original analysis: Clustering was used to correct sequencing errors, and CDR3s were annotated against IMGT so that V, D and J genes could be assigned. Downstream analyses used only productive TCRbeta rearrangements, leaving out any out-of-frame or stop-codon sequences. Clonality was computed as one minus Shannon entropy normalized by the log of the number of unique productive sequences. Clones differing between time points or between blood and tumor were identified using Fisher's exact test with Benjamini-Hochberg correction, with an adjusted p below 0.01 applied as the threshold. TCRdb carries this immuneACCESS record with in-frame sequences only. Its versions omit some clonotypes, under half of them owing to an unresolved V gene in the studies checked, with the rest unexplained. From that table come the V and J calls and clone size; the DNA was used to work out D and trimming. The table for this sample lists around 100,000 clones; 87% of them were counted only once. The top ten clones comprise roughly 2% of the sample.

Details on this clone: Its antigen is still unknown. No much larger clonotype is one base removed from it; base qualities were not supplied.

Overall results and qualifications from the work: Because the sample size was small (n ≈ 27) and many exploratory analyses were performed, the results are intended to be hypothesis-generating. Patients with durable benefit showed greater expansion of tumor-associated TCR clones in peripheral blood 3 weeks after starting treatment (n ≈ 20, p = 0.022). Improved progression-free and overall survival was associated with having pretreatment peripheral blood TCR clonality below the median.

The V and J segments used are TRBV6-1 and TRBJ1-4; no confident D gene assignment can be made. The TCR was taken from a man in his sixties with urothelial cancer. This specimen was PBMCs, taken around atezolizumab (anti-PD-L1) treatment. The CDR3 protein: CASSELEVNEKLFF. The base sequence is TGTGCCAGCAGTGAACTAGAGGTTAATGAAAAACTGTTTTTT.